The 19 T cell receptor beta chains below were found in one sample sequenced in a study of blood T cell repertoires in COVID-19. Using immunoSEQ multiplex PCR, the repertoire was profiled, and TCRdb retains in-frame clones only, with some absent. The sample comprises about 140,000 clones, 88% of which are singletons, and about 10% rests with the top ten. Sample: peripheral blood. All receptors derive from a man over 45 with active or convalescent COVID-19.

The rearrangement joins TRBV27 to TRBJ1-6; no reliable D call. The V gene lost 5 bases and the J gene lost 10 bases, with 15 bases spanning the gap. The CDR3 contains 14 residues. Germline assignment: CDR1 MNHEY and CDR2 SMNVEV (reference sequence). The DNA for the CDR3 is TGTGCCAGCAGTCCCCCTCTGGGTAGCTCACCCCTCCACTTT. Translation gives CASSPPLGSSPLHF.

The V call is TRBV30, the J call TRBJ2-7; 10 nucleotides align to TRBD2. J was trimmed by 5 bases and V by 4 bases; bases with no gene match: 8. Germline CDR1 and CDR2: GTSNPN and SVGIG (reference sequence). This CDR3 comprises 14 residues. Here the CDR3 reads CAWTSSGSSHEQYF. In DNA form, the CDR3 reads TGTGCCTGGACATCTAGCGGGAGTTCCCACGAGCAGTACTTC. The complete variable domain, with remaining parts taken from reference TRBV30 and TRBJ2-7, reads SQTIHQWPATLVQPVGSPLSLECTVEGTSNPNLYWYRQAAGRGLQLLFYSVGIGQISSEVPQNLSASRPQDRQFILSSKKLLLSDSGFYLCAWTSSGSSHEQYFGPGTRLTVT.

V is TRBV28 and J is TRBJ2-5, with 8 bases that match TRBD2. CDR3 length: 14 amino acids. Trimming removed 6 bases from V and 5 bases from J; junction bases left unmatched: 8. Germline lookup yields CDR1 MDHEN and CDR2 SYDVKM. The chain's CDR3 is CASRLSSGRETQYF. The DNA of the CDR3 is TGTGCCAGCAGACTCTCTAGCGGGCGGGAGACCCAGTACTTC. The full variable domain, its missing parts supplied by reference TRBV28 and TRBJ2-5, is DVKVTQSSRYLVKRTGEKVFLECVQDMDHENMFWYRQDPGLGLRLIYFSYDVKMKEKGDIPEGYSVSREKKERFSLILESASTNQTSMYLCASRLSSGRETQYFGPGTRLLVL.

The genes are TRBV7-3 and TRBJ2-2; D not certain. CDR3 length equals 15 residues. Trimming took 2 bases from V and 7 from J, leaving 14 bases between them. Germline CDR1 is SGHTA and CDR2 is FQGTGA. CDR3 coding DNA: TGTGCCAGCAGCTTAGGGCTGAAGGATGACGGGGAGCTGTTTTTT. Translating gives CASSLGLKDDGELFF.

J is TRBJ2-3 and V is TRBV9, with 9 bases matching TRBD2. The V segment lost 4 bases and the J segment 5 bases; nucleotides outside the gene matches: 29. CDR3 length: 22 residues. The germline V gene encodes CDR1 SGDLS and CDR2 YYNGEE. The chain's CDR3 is CASSTTVVAAGGGVAGQDTQYF. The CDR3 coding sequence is TGTGCCAGCAGCACGACAGTGGTAGCGGCAGGCGGGGGGGTCGCAGGTCAAGATACGCAGTATTTT. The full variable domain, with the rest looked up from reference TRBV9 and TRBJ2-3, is DSGVTQTPKHLITATGQRVTLRCSPRSGDLSVYWYQQSLDQGLQFLIQYYNGEERAKGNILERFSAQQFPDLHSELNLSSLELGDSALYFCASSTTVVAAGGGVAGQDTQYFGPGTRLTVL.

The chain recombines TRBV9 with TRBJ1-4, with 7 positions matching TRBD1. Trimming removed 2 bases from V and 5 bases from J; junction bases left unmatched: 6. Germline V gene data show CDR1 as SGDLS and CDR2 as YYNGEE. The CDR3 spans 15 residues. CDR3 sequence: CASSVTGTVNEKLFF. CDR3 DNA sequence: TGTGCCAGCAGCGTTACCGGGACAGTCAATGAAAAACTGTTTTTT.

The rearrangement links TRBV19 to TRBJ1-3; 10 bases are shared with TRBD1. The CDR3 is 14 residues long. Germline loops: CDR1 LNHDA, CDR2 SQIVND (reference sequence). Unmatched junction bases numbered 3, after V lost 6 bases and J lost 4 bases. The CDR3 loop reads CASSRTGGGNTIYF. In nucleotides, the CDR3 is TGTGCCAGTAGCCGGACAGGGGGAGGAAACACCATATATTTT. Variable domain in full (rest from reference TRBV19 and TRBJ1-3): DGGITQSPKYLFRKEGQNVTLSCEQNLNHDAMYWYRQDPGQGLRLIYYSQIVNDFQKGDIAEGYSVSREKKESFPLTVTSAQKNPTAFYLCASSRTGGGNTIYFGEGSWLTVV.

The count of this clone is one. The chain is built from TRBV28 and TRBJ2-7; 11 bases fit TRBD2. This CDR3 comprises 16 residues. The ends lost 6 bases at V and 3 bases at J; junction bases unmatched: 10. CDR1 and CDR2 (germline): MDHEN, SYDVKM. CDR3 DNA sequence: TGTGCCAGCAGACTACGCGGGACTAGCGGTTTCTACGAGCAGTACTTC. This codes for CASRLRGTSGFYEQYF.

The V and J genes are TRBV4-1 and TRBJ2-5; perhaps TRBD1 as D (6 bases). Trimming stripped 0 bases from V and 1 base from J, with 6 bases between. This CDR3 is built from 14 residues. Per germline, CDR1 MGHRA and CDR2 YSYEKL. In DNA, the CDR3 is TGCGCCAGCAGCCAAGAGGGGGCCCAAGAGACCCAGTACTTC. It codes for CASSQEGAQETQYF.

The CDR3 DNA follows: TGTGCCAGCAGCCAATTATCCCTCGTGGGCAGGGAATCTGGTGGCTACACCTTC. It yields the protein CASSQLSLVGRESGGYTF. V gene TRBV4-2 combines with J gene TRBJ1-2; the D gene is possibly TRBD1 (5 bases). The CDR3 has 18 residues. CDR1 and CDR2 from the germline V gene are LGHNA and YNFKEQ. The V end lost 2 bases, the J end lost 7 bases, and 26 bases lay between the germline ends.

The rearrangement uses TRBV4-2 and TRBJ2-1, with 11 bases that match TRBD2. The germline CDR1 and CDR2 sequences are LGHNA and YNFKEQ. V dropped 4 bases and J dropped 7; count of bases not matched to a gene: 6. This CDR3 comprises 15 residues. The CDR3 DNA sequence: TGTGCCAGCAGCCCCACTAGCGGGAGCGGGAATGAGCAGTTCTTC. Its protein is CASSPTSGSGNEQFF.

The CDR3: CASSPTPGEYYGYTF. The CDR3 nucleotides read TGTGCCAGCTCACCCACCCCGGGGGAATACTATGGCTACACCTTC. The chain joins TRBV18 to TRBJ1-2, with D maybe TRBD1 (5 bases). Germline V lookup: CDR1 KGHSH, CDR2 LQKENI. This CDR3 contains 15 residues. The V gene lost 3 bases and the J gene lost 3 bases, with 14 bases spanning the gap.

CDR3 sequence: CASSLGLGGNTEAFF. CDR3 coding DNA: TGTGCCAGCAGCTTAGGTCTCGGGGGAAACACTGAAGCTTTCTTT. The genes are TRBV7-2 and TRBJ1-1; possibly TRBD1 for D (5 bases). Deletions cut 1 base from V and 2 bases from J, with 11 bases between. The CDR3 runs 15 residues. The germline CDR1 and CDR2 sequences are SGHTA and FQGNSA.

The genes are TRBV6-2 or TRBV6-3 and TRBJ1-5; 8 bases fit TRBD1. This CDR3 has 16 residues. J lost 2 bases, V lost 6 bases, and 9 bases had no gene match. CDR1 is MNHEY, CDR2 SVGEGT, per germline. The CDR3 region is CASSHTGQGGNQPQHF. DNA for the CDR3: TGTGCCAGCAGCCATACCGGACAGGGCGGCAATCAGCCCCAGCATTTT.

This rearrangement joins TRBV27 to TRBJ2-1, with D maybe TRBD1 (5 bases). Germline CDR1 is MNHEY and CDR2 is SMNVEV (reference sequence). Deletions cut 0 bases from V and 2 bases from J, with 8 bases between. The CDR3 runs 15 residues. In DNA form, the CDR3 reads TGTGCCAGCAGTTTATCCAGGGCAACCTACAATGAGCAGTTCTTC. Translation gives CASSLSRATYNEQFF.

CDR3 nucleotide sequence: TGTGCCAGCAGCTCGGGACTGTCCTATGGCTACACCTTC. This codes for CASSSGLSYGYTF. The rearrangement links TRBV28 to TRBJ1-2; tentatively, D is TRBD1 (5 bases). Per germline, CDR1 MDHEN and CDR2 SYDVKM. V was pared by 6 bases and J by 4 bases, with 12 bases between. The CDR3 consists of 13 residues.

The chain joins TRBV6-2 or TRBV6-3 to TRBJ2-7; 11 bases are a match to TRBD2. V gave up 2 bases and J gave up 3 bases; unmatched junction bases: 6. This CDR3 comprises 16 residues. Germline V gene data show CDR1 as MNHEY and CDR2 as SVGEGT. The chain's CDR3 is CASSYQITSGGYEQYF. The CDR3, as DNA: TGTGCCAGCAGTTACCAAATAACTAGCGGGGGCTACGAGCAGTACTTC.

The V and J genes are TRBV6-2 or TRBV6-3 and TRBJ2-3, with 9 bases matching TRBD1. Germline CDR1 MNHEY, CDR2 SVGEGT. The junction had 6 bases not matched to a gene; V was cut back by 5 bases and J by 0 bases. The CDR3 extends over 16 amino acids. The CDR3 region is CASSTWTGASTDTQYF. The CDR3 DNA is TGTGCCAGCAGTACGTGGACAGGGGCTAGCACAGATACGCAGTATTTT.

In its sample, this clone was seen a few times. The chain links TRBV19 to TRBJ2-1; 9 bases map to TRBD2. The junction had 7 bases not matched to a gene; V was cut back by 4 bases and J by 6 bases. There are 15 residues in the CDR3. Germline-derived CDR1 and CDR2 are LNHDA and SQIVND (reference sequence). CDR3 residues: CASSTPGTSFNEQFF. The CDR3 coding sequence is TGTGCCAGTAGTACTCCCGGGACTAGCTTCAATGAGCAGTTCTTC.